This TCR beta chain stems from a study of blood T cell repertoires in COVID-19. TCRdb's table, derived via immunoSEQ multiplex PCR, lists solely in-frame clones and lacks some. The sample carries about 140,000 clones, about 87% recorded once. Trimming removed 7 bases from V and 3 bases from J; junction bases left unmatched: 6. CDR1 and CDR2 (germline): LNHNV, YYDKDF (reference sequence). This CDR3 region has 15 residues. The study drew participants aged about 18 to 95 years from under 30 US areas. Assignments of participants to cohorts depended upon their own reported clinical history. The study counted Cohort 3 donors as recovered given two negative PCRs, clearance, or symptom resolution.

The chain employs TRBV15 and TRBJ2-2, with TRBD1 matching over 9 bases. The receptor was derived from a man in his sixties who had recovered from COVID-19. The sequenced sample was PBMCs or T cells enriched from blood (not recorded which). Here the CDR3 reads CATNPGQGHTGELFF. In DNA form, the CDR3 reads TGTGCCACCAATCCGGGACAGGGACACACCGGGGAGCTGTTTTTT.